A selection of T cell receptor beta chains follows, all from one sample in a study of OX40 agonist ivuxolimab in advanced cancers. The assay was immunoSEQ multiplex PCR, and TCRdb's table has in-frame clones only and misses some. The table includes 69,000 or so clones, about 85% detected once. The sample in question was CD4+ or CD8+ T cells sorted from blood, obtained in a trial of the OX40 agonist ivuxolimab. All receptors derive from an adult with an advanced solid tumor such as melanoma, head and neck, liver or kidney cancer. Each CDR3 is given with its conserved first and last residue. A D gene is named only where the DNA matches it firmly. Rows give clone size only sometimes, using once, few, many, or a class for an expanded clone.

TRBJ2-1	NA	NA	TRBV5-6	TGTGCCAGCAGCTTGAGCAATGAGCAGTTCTTC	CASSLSNEQFF
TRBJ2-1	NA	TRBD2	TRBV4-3	TGCGCCAGCAGCCGCCTTGCGCGCGGGGGGACGGATGAGCAGTTCTTC	CASSRLARGGTDEQFF
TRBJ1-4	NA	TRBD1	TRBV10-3	TGTGCCATCAGGGGACAGGTTAATGAAAAACTGTTTTTT	CAIRGQVNEKLFF
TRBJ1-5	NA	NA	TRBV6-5	TGTGCCAGCAGTTGGCTCGGGCCTAATAGCAATCAGCCCCAGCATTTT	CASSWLGPNSNQPQHF
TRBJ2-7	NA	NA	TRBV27	TGTGCCAGCAGCCCAGGAGCGGGCAGGGAAGCCTACGAGCAGCACTTC	CASSPGAGREAYEQHF
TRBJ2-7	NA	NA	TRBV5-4	TGTGCCAGCAGCTCGGGAACGACAGTCTCCTACGAGCAGTACTTC	CASSSGTTVSYEQYF
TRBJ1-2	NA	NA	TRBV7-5	TGTGCCAGAAGCCTACAGGTCTATGGCTACACCTTC	CARSLQVYGYTF
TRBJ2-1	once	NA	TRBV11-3	TGTGCCAGCAGCCAAAATCCGGGCGTGGGTGAGCAGTTCTTC	CASSQNPGVGEQFF
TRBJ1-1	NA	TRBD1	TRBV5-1	TGCGCCAGCAGCTCGGGACAGGGACAGGGGAACACTGAAGCTTTCTTT	CASSSGQGQGNTEAFF
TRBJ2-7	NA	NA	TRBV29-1	TGCAGCGTAGGACAGAACACCTACGAGCAGTACTTC	CSVGQNTYEQYF
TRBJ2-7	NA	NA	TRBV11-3	TGTGCCAGCAGCTCCCCCTGGGCAGAGAGCTCCTACGAGCAGTACTTC	CASSSPWAESSYEQYF
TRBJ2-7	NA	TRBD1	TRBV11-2	TGTGCCAGCAGCTTCGGACAGGGAAAACCCTACGAGCAGTACTTC	CASSFGQGKPYEQYF
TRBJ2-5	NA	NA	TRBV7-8	TGTGCCAGCAGCCAAATGGGGGAGACCCAGTACTTC	CASSQMGETQYF
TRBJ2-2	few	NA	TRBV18	TGTGCCAGCTCACCTAACATGGACACCGGGGAGCTGTTTTTT	CASSPNMDTGELFF
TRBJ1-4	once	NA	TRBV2	TGTGCCAGCAGACAGGGACCTAATGAAAAACTGTTTTTT	CASRQGPNEKLFF
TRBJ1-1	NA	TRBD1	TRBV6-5	TGTGCCAGCAAAGTAAGGGACAGGACTTTCTTT	CASKVRDRTFF
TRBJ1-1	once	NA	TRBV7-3	TGTGCCAGCAGCCGACAGACCACTGAAGCTTTCTTT	CASSRQTTEAFF
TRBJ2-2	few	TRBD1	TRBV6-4	TGTGCCAGAGGGGGCGCCGGGGAGCTGTTTTTT	CARGGAGELFF
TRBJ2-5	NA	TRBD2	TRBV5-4	TGTGCCAGCAGCTTGGTTATAGCGGGGGGGCTCCAGACCCAGTACTTC	CASSLVIAGGLQTQYF
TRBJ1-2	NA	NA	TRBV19	TGTGCCAGTAGTCAAACCGGGGAGCCCTATGGCTACACCTTC	CASSQTGEPYGYTF
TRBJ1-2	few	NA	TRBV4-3	TGCGCCAGCAGCCGGTCGGGGCAGGGTCGGAAGTATGGCTACACCTTC	CASSRSGQGRKYGYTF
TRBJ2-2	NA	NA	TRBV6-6	TGTGCCAGCAGTTACCAGTACACCGGGGAGCTGTTTTTT	CASSYQYTGELFF
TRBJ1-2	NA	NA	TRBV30	TGTGCCTGGAGAGATAAGAGGTACTATGGCTACACCTTC	CAWRDKRYYGYTF
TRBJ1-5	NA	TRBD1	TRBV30	TGTGCTAGCGGGACAGGGGCGTCGAGCAATCAGCCCCAGCATTTT	CASGTGASSNQPQHF
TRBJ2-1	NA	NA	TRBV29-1	TGCAGCGTTGTCCGCGGAATCAATGAGCAGTTCTTC	CSVVRGINEQFF
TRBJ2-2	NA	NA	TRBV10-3	TGTGCCATCAGTGATTTGGGGACCGGGGAGCTGTTTTTT	CAISDLGTGELFF
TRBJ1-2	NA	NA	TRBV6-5	TGTGCCAGCAGTTACTCCCACAGCTTTTATAACTATGGCTACACCTTC	CASSYSHSFYNYGYTF
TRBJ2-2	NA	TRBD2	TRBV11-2	TGTGCCAGCAGCCGGGGGACTAGCGGGAGATCGGGCACCGGGGAGCTGTTTTTT	CASSRGTSGRSGTGELFF
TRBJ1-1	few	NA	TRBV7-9	TGTGCCAGCAGCTTTCGGGGGAACACTGAAGCTTTCTTT	CASSFRGNTEAFF
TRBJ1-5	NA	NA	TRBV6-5	TGTGCCAGCAGCCCTAGTGGAGGCAGCAATCAGCCCCAGCATTTT	CASSPSGGSNQPQHF
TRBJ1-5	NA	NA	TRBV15	TGTGCCACCAGCAGAGACGGCAAGCAGAATCAGCCCCAGCATTTT	CATSRDGKQNQPQHF
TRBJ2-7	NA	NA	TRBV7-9	TGTGCCAGCAGCTTAAATTTCAGGGTTGACTTC	CASSLNFRVDF
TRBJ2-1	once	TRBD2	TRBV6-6	TGTGCCAGCAGTTATAGCAGCGGGGCGCCTACAAAGCAGTTCTTC	CASSYSSGAPTKQFF